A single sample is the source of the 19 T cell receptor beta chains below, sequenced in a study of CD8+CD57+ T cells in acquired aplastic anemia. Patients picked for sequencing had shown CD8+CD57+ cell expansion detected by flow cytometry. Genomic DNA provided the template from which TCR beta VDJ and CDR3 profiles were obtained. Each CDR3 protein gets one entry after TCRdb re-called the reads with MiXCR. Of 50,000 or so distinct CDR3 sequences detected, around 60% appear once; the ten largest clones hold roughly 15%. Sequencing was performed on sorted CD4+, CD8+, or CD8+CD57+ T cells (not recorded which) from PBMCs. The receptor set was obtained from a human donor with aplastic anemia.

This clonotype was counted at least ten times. CDR3 protein: CASSFDRSSLATGYTF. The DNA for the CDR3 is TGTGCCAGCAGTTTTGACAGGTCGTCCCTAGCTACGGGCTACACCTTC. This chain joins TRBV6-6 and TRBJ1-2; tentatively, D is TRBD1 (6 bases). V was clipped by 4 bases and J by 8 bases, with 23 bases between them. CDR1 and CDR2 from the germline V gene are MNHNY and SVGAGI (reference sequence). This CDR3 has 16 residues.

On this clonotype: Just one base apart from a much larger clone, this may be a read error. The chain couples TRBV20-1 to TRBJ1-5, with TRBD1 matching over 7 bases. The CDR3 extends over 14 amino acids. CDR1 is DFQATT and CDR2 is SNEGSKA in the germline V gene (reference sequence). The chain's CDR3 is CGAKGTDESESQHF. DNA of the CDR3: TGCGGTGCCAAGGGGACAGATGAATCAGAGTCCCAGCATTTT.

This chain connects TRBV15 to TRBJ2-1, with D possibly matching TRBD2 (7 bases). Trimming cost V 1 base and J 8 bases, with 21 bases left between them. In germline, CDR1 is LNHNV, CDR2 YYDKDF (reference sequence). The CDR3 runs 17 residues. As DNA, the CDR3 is TGTGCCACCAGCAGAGGGAGGGGGGGGGACGTTGTGGATGAGCAGTTCTTC. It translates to CATSRGRGGDVVDEQFF.

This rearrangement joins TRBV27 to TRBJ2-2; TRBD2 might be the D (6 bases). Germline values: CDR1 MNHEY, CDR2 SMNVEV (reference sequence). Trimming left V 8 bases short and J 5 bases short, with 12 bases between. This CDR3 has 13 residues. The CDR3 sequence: CASSRGGTGELFF. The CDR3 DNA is TGTGCCAGCTCAAGGGGAGGAACCGGGGAGCTGTTTTTT.

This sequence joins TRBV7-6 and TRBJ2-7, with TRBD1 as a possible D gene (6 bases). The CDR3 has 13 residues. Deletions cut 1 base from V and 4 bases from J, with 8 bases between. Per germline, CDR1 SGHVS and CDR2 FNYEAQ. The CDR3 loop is CASSLDQGYEQYF. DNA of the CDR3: TGTGCCAGCAGCTTAGATCAGGGGTACGAGCAGTACTTC. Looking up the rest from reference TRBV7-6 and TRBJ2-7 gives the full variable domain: GAGVSQSPRYKVTKRGQDVALRCDPISGHVSLYWYRQALGQGPEFLTYFNYEAQQDKSGLPNDRFSAERPEGSISTLTIQRTEQRDSAMYRCASSLDQGYEQYFGPGTRLTVT.

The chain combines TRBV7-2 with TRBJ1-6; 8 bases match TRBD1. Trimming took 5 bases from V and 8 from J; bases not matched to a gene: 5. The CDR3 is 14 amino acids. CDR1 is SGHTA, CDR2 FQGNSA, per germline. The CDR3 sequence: CASSAYRGDSPLHF. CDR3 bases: TGTGCCAGCAGCGCATACAGGGGGGATTCACCCCTCCACTTT.

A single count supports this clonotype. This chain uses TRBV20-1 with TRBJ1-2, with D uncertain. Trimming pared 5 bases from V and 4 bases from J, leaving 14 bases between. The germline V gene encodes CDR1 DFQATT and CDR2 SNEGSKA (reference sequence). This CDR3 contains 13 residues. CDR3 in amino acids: CSARRGSPYGYTF. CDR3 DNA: TGCAGTGCTCGGCGTGGCAGCCCCTATGGCTACACCTTC.

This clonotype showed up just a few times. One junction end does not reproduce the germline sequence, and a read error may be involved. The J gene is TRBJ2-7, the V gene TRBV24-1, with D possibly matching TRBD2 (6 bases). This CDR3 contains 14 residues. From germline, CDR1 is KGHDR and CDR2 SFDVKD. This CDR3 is CATGDGGIPYEQYF. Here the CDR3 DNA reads TGTGCCACCGGTGATGGAGGGATTCCCTACGAGCAGTACTTC.

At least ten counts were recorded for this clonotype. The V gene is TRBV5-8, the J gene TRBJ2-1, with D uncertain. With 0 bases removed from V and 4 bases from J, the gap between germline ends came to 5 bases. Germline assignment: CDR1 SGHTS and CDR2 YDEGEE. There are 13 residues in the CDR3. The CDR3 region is CASSLARYNEQFF. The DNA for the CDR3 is TGTGCCAGCAGCTTGGCGAGATACAATGAGCAGTTCTTC.

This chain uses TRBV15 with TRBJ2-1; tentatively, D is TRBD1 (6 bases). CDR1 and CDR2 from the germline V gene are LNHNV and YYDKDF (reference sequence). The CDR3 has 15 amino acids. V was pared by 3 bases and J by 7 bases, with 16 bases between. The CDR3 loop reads CATSSEGDNWNEQFF. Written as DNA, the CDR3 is TGTGCCACCAGCAGTGAGGGGGACAATTGGAATGAGCAGTTCTTC. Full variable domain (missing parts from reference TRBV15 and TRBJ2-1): DAMVIQNPRYQVTQFGKPVTLSCSQTLNHNVMYWYQQKSSQAPKLLFHYYDKDFNNEADTPDNFQSRRPNTSFCFLDIRSPGLGDTAMYLCATSSEGDNWNEQFFGPGTRLTVL.

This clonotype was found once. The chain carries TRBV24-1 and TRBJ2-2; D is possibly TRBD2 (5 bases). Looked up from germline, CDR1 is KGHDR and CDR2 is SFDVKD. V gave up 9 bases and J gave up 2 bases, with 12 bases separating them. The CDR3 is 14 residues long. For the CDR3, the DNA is TGTGCCACCTCGAGGACTCTCAACACCGGGGAGCTGTTTTTT. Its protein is CATSRTLNTGELFF.

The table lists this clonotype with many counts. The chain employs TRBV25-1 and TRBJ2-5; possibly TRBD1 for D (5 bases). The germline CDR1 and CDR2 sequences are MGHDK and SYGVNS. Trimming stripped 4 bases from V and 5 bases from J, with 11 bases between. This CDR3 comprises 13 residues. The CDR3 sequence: CASSAMAGETQYF. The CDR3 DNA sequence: TGTGCCAGCAGTGCGATGGCAGGGGAGACCCAGTACTTC.

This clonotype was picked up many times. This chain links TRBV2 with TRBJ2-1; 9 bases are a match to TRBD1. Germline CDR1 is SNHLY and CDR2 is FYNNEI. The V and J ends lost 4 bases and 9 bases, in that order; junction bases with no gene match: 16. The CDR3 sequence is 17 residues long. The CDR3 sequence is CASSVDTGTGLEGEQFF. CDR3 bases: TGTGCCAGCAGTGTCGACACTGGGACAGGGCTAGAAGGTGAGCAGTTCTTC.

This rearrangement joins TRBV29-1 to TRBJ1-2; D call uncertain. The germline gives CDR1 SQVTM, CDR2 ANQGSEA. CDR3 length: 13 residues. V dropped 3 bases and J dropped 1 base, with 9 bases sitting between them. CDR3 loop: CSVDSPDNYGYTF. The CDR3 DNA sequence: TGCAGCGTTGATTCACCTGATAACTATGGCTACACCTTC.

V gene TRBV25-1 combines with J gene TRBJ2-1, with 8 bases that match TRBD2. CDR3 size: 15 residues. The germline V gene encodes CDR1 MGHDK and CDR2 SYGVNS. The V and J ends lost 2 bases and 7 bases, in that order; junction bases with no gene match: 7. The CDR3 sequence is CASSEPSGSSNEQFF. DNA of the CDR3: TGTGCCAGCAGTGAACCCAGCGGGAGTTCGAATGAGCAGTTCTTC.

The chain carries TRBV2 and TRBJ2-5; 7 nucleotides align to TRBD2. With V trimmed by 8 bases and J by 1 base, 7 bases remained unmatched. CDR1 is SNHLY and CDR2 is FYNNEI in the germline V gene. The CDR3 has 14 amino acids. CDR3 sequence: CASAPLAAQETQYF. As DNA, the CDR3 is TGTGCCAGCGCCCCTCTAGCGGCCCAAGAGACCCAGTACTTC.

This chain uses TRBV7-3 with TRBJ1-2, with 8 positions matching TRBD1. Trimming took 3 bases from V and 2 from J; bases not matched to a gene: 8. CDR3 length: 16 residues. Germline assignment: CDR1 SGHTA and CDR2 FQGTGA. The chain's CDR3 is CASSLSGSGGNYGYTF. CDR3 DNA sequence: TGTGCCAGCAGCTTGTCAGGATCAGGGGGCAACTATGGCTACACCTTC.

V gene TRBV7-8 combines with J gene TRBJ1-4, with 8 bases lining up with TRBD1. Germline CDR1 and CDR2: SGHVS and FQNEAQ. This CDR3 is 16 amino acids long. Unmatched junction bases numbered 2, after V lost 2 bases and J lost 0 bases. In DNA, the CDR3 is TGTGCCAGCAGCTTAAGACAGGGGTCAACTAATGAAAAACTGTTTTTT. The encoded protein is CASSLRQGSTNEKLFF. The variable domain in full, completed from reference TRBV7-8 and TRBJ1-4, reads GAGVSQSPRYKVAKRGQDVALRCDPISGHVSLFWYQQALGQGPEFLTYFQNEAQLDKSGLPSDRFFAERPEGSVSTLKIQRTQQEDSAVYLCASSLRQGSTNEKLFFGSGTQLSVL.

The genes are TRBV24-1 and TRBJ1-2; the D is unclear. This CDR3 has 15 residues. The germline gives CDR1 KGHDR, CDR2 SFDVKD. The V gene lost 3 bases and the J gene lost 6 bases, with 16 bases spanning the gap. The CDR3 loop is CATSDTWTRSHGYTF. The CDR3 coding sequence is TGTGCCACCAGTGATACCTGGACGAGGAGCCATGGCTACACCTTC.